Listed here are 19 T cell receptor beta chains from one sample, sequenced in a study of blood T cells in healthy people across ages (dated by TCRdb to 2015 to 2017). Receptor libraries were prepared by 5' RACE. Sequencing relied on an Illumina HiSeq 2500. A second PCR of about 6 to 11 cycles was performed with a sample-barcoded 5' primer and a J-beta primer mix. In TCRdb, the public reads were trimmed at Q25 with fastp and aligned with MiXCR, with productive beta chains retained. Rows are unified per CDR3 protein, each entry keeping the most common DNA and genes. This sample is represented by 1.5 million to 2 million distinct CDR3 sequences; 49% of them were singletons. The ten largest clones add up to approximately 2.1% of the sample. The sample taken for sequencing was blood. The receptors were gathered from a woman between 35 and 50 years old in good health.

This clonotype occurred a few times. The chain uses TRBV7-2 and TRBJ2-1, with D perhaps matching TRBD2 (7 bases). Per germline, CDR1 SGHTA and CDR2 FQGNSA. With 11 bases removed from V and 4 bases from J, the gap between germline ends came to 12 bases. The CDR3 sequence is 12 residues long. CDR3 residues: CAGGALYNEQFF. The CDR3 DNA reads TGTGCCGGGGGGGCGCTTTACAATGAGCAGTTCTTC.

About this clonotype: Sequence at one end of the junction differs from germline and may be a read error. The rearrangement uses TRBV7-2 and TRBJ1-2; D not certain. Per the germline V gene, CDR1 is SGHTA and CDR2 is FQGNSA. CDR3 length: 14 residues. CDR3 in DNA: TGTGCCAGCGGCTTAGTTAGGCAGGACTATGGCTACACCTTC. Protein sequence: CASGLVRQDYGYTF.

V is TRBV7-6 and J is TRBJ2-7; 7 bases are a match to TRBD2. Germline-derived CDR1 and CDR2 are SGHVS and FNYEAQ. Trimming at V came to 0 bases and at J to 2 bases, leaving 7 bases not matched to a gene. This CDR3 is built from 16 residues. The CDR3 region has the DNA TGTGCCAGCAGCTTAGCGCCGGGGGAGGGTACCTACGAGCAGTACTTC. This codes for CASSLAPGEGTYEQYF. Looking up the rest from reference TRBV7-6 and TRBJ2-7 gives the full variable domain: GAGVSQSPRYKVTKRGQDVALRCDPISGHVSLYWYRQALGQGPEFLTYFNYEAQQDKSGLPNDRFSAERPEGSISTLTIQRTEQRDSAMYRCASSLAPGEGTYEQYFGPGTRLTVT.

This rearrangement joins TRBV12-3 or TRBV12-4 to TRBJ1-1; 7 bases fit TRBD1. The CDR3 is 15 amino acids. The V and J ends lost 5 bases and 5 bases, in that order; junction bases with no gene match: 11. For the CDR3, the DNA is TGTGCCAGCAGTGCCTCAGACAGGGTTTGGACTGAAGCTTTCTTT. Translating gives CASSASDRVWTEAFF.

This chain connects TRBV2 to TRBJ1-5; D might be TRBD1 (6 bases). V gave up 10 bases and J gave up 6 bases, with 13 bases separating them. The CDR3 totals 12 residues. Germline V CDR1 and CDR2: SNHLY, FYNNEI. CDR3 nucleotide sequence: TGTGCCACACAGGGCGGGGGTCAGCCCCAGCATTTT. This encodes CATQGGGQPQHF. Full variable domain (rest looked up from reference TRBV2 and TRBJ1-5): EPEVTQTPSHQVTQMGQEVILRCVPISNHLYFYWYRQILGQKVEFLVSFYNNEISEKSEIFDDQFSVERPDGSNFTLKIRSTKLEDSAMYFCATQGGGQPQHFGDGTRLSIL.

A few counts support this clonotype. The J gene is TRBJ2-3, the V gene TRBV29-1, with 13 bases identical to TRBD2. Germline CDR1 is SQVTM and CDR2 is ANQGSEA. The V segment lost 6 bases and the J segment 4 bases; nucleotides outside the gene matches: 7. The CDR3 spans 15 residues. The CDR3 nucleotides are TGCAGCGTGGTACTAGCGGGGGGGCTCGCAGATACGCAGTATTTT. This codes for CSVVLAGGLADTQYF.

V is TRBV6-1 and J is TRBJ2-2; 8 bases are a match to TRBD1. V trimming: 4 bases; J trimming: 2 bases; junction bases outside the gene matches: 6. The CDR3 extends over 16 amino acids. In germline, CDR1 is MNHNS, CDR2 SASEGT. The CDR3, as DNA: TGTGCCAGCAGTGGAGTGACAGGGGTCAACACCGGGGAGCTGTTTTTT. It encodes CASSGVTGVNTGELFF.

Here the CDR3 reads CASSKLAPSSYEQYF. Written as DNA, the CDR3 is TGTGCCAGCAGCAAACTAGCACCTAGCTCCTACGAGCAGTACTTC. This sequence joins TRBV28 and TRBJ2-4; possibly TRBD2 for D (6 bases). The DNA end favors TRBJ2-7, so the J call may be wrong. The CDR3 spans 15 residues. CDR1 and CDR2 (germline): MDHEN, SYDVKM.

The rearrangement uses TRBV20-1 and TRBJ2-5; the match to TRBD2 covers 11 bases. Germline V lookup: CDR1 DFQATT, CDR2 SNEGSKA (reference sequence). The CDR3 covers 18 residues. Trimming took 3 bases from V and 4 from J; bases not matched to a gene: 16. Here the CDR3 reads CSARGLAEPLLMGETQYF. The CDR3 nucleotides read TGCAGTGCTAGGGGACTAGCGGAGCCCCTATTGATGGGAGAGACCCAGTACTTC.

This chain links TRBV11-3 with TRBJ2-1; D uncertain. In germline, CDR1 is SGHNT, CDR2 YENEEA. The CDR3 totals 15 residues. V lost 1 base, J lost 4 bases, and 11 bases lay in between. The CDR3 coding sequence is TGTGCCAGCAGCTTAGTCAGTGTGGGTTACAATGAGCAGTTCTTC. Residues: CASSLVSVGYNEQFF.

The chain has TRBV10-3 and TRBJ1-6, with a possible D match to TRBD1 (6 bases). CDR3 length equals 13 residues. Looked up from germline, CDR1 is ENHRY and CDR2 is SYGVKD. The V end was cut by 10 bases, the J end by 8 bases, with 15 bases between. This CDR3 is CATQGIGDSPLHF. The CDR3 bases are TGTGCCACCCAGGGGATCGGGGATTCACCCCTCCACTTT.

The rearrangement links TRBV11-2 to TRBJ2-1; D may be TRBD1 or TRBD2 (6 bases each). Germline V lookup: CDR1 SGHAT, CDR2 FQNNGV. The CDR3 sequence is 14 residues long. The ends were cut back, 3 bases at V and 5 bases at J, with 11 bases in the middle. This CDR3 is CASSLTRGDNEQFF. The CDR3, as DNA: TGTGCCAGCAGCTTGACTAGGGGGGACAATGAGCAGTTCTTC.

The rearrangement uses TRBV24-1 and TRBJ1-2; TRBD1 agrees at 9 bases. The CDR3 contains 17 residues. Germline CDR1 KGHDR, CDR2 SFDVKD. The J segment lost 0 bases and the V segment lost 5 bases, leaving 9 bases of the junction unmatched. The CDR3 sequence: CATSGNRGPRTNYGYTF. CDR3 DNA: TGTGCCACCAGTGGTAACAGGGGGCCCCGGACTAACTATGGCTACACCTTC.

This clonotype was observed a handful of times. The V gene is TRBV29-1, the J gene TRBJ2-5; TRBD1 might be the D (5 bases). V lost 4 bases to trimming and J lost 5 bases, with 8 bases between them. Germline CDR1 and CDR2: SQVTM and ANQGSEA. The CDR3 loop spans 11 amino acids. The CDR3 DNA sequence: TGCAGCGTTGGAAAGGGGGAGACCCAGTACTTC. Encoded protein: CSVGKGETQYF.

The rearrangement joins TRBV28 to TRBJ2-3; 7 positions agree with TRBD2. Trimming at V came to 7 bases and at J to 2 bases, leaving 6 bases not matched to a gene. The CDR3 is made up of 14 amino acids. Per germline, CDR1 MDHEN and CDR2 SYDVKM. The CDR3 DNA reads TGTGCCAGCACCTCTAGCGGCCTCACAGATACGCAGTATTTT. Its translation: CASTSSGLTDTQYF.

This clonotype turned up a few times. The CDR3 is CSAKNRGEQYF. The CDR3 bases are TGCAGTGCTAAAAACAGGGGCGAGCAGTACTTC. The rearrangement links TRBV20-1 to TRBJ2-7; 7 bases agree with TRBD1. The CDR3 is 11 amino acids. Per germline, CDR1 DFQATT and CDR2 SNEGSKA (reference sequence). J was trimmed by 6 bases and V by 4 bases; bases with no gene match: 3.

This clonotype occurred a few times. The chain recombines TRBV5-1 with TRBJ2-3; TRBD2 aligns across 7 bases. Per the germline V gene, CDR1 is SGHRS and CDR2 is YFSETQ. The CDR3 loop spans 15 amino acids. With 2 bases clipped from V and 0 bases from J, the junction kept 3 bases outside the gene matches. The CDR3 loop reads CASSLMGGSTDTQYF. CDR3 DNA sequence: TGCGCCAGCAGCTTAATGGGGGGGAGCACAGATACGCAGTATTTT. Full variable domain (remainder filled in from reference TRBV5-1 and TRBJ2-3): KAGVTQTPRYLIKTRGQQVTLSCSPISGHRSVSWYQQTPGQGLQFLFEYFSETQRNKGNFPGRFSGRQFSNSRSEMNVSTLELGDSALYLCASSLMGGSTDTQYFGPGTRLTVL.

The chain carries TRBV14 and TRBJ2-1, with 8 bases that match TRBD1. The CDR3 runs to 18 residues. From germline, CDR1 is SGHDN and CDR2 FVKESK. The J segment lost 4 bases and the V segment lost 0 bases, leaving 11 bases of the junction unmatched. The CDR3 sequence is CASSQDLRSGGTYNEQFF. For the CDR3, the DNA is TGTGCCAGCAGCCAAGATCTTCGTTCAGGGGGCACGTACAATGAGCAGTTCTTC.

This clonotype was detected a few times. V is TRBV6-6 and J is TRBJ1-6, with D perhaps TRBD1 (5 bases). V was pared by 0 bases and J by 8 bases, with 14 bases between. The CDR3 has 16 residues. Looked up from germline, CDR1 is MNHNY and CDR2 is SVGAGI (reference sequence). The CDR3 nucleotides are TGTGCCAGCAGTTACTCTCAACCCAGGGTCGATTCACCCCTCCACTTT. Translated, it gives CASSYSQPRVDSPLHF.